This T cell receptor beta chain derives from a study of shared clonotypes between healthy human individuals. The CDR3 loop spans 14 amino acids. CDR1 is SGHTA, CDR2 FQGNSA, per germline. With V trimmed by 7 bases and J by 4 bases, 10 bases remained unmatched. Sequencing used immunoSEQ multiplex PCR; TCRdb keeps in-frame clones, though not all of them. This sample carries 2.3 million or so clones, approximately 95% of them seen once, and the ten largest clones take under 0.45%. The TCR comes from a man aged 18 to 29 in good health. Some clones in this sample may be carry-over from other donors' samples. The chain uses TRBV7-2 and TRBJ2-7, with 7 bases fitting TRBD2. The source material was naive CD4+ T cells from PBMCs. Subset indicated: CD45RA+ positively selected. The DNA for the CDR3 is TGTGCCAGCATGGGAGAGCGGGGAGGATACGAGCAGTACTTC. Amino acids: CASMGERGGYEQYF.